Following are 3 T cell receptor beta chains from one sample sequenced in a study of blood T cell repertoires in COVID-19 (dated by TCRdb to 2018 to 2021). The library was built by means of the immunoSEQ multiplex PCR assay. TCRdb mirrors the immuneACCESS table, restricted to in-frame sequences. Some clones are absent from its copies; in checked studies, under half trace to an unresolved V gene, and the reason for the others is unknown. For this sample there are tens of thousands of clones; about 76% appear just once. The ten largest account for around 19% of the sample. Sample: peripheral blood. The source of these receptors is an elderly woman with active or convalescent COVID-19.

This clone was counted a few times. The gene calls are TRBV2 and TRBJ1-4; D is possibly TRBD1 (6 bases). The germline V gene encodes CDR1 SNHLY and CDR2 FYNNEI. The CDR3 is 15 residues long. Deletions cut 7 bases from V and 4 bases from J, with 16 bases between. Written as DNA, the CDR3 is TGTGCCAGCAACCTAGACAGGAACGTTAATGAAAAACTGTTTTTT. This sequence encodes CASNLDRNVNEKLFF.

The rearrangement joins TRBV3-1 (or the pseudogene TRBV3-2) to TRBJ2-7, with 7 positions matching TRBD1. From germline, CDR1 is LGHDT and CDR2 YNNKEL (reference sequence). V lost 3 bases, J lost 0 bases, and 8 bases stayed unmatched. This CDR3 spans 16 amino acids. The CDR3 loop is CASSHLLRDSSYEQYF. CDR3 DNA: TGTGCCAGCAGCCACCTACTTAGGGACAGCTCCTACGAGCAGTACTTC.

The gene calls are TRBV5-8 and TRBJ2-7, with TRBD1 identical over 7 bases. V shed 3 bases, J shed 1 base, and the junction held 4 bases outside the gene matches. Germline assignment: CDR1 SGHTS and CDR2 YDEGEE. This CDR3 is 14 amino acids long. The CDR3: CASSSDRSSYEQYF. The CDR3, as DNA: TGTGCCAGCAGCTCGGACAGGTCTTCCTACGAGCAGTACTTC.